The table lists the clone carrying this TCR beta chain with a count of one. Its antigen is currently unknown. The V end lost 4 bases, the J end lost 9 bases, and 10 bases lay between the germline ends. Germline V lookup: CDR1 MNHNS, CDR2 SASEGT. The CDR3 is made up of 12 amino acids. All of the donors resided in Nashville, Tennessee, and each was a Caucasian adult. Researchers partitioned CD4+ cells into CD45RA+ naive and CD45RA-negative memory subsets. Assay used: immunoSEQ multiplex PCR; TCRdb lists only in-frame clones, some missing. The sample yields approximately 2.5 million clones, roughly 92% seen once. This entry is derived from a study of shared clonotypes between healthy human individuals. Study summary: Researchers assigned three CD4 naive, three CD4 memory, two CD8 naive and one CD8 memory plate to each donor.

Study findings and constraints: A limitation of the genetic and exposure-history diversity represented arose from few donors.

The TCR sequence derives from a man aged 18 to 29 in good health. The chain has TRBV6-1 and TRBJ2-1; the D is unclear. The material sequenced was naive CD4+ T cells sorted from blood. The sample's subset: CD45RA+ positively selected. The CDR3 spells CASSGRTGEQFF. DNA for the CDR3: TGTGCCAGCAGTGGTCGTACGGGTGAGCAGTTCTTC.